These 7 T cell receptor beta chains share one sample of origin, sequenced in a study of a mutant IDH1 vaccine in newly diagnosed glioma (dated by TCRdb to the early 2020s). What these receptors recognize is not known. The time point label on this specimen signifies: week 11, during vaccination. A 20-mer mutant IDH1 peptide at 300 micrograms in Montanide made up each vaccine dose, which was injected subcutaneously together with topical imiquimod. The receptor library was made with the immunoSEQ multiplex PCR assay. In TCRdb, the immuneACCESS table is reduced to in-frame sequences with V and J assigned. These tables do not hold every clone; where another copy was compared, an unresolved V gene accounts for under half, and the others remain unexplained. The sample yields about 36,000 clones; about four fifths were counted once. Roughly 15% of the sample rests with the top ten. The sequences come from peripheral blood mononuclear cells (PBMCs), collected from a glioma patient whose treatment included an IDH1 peptide vaccine. These receptors originate from a woman aged 30 to 39 with glioma. Some clones in this sample may be carry-over from other donors' samples.

V gene TRBV20-1 combines with J gene TRBJ1-2; D call uncertain. The CDR3 is 11 residues long. Trimming pared 5 bases from V and 3 bases from J, leaving 7 bases between. From germline, CDR1 is DFQATT and CDR2 SNEGSKA (reference sequence). This chain's CDR3 is CSALRDYGYTF. The CDR3 nucleotides are TGCAGTGCTTTGAGGGACTATGGCTACACCTTC.

V and J are TRBV19 and TRBJ1-2, with D maybe TRBD1 (5 bases). V lost 1 base to trimming and J lost 4 bases, with 10 bases between them. CDR3 length: 14 residues. Germline CDR1 reads LNHDA; CDR2 reads SQIVND (reference sequence). The CDR3 loop is CASSIAGGTYGYTF. CDR3 DNA: TGTGCCAGTAGTATAGCCGGGGGGACCTATGGCTACACCTTC.

The rearrangement uses TRBV19 and TRBJ2-7; TRBD2 agrees at 13 bases. Losses at the gene ends were 3 bases for V and 3 bases for J; bases not matched to a gene: 2. Germline V CDR1 and CDR2: LNHDA, SQIVND (reference sequence). The length of the CDR3 is 15 residues. The CDR3 spells CASSITSGRVYEQYF. The CDR3 coding sequence is TGTGCCAGTAGTATCACTAGCGGGAGGGTCTACGAGCAGTACTTC.

The rearrangement links TRBV6-5 to TRBJ1-1; 8 positions agree with TRBD1. V dropped 5 bases and J dropped 6; count of bases not matched to a gene: 8. This CDR3 comprises 14 residues. Germline V gives CDR1 MNHEY, CDR2 SVGAGI. The CDR3 spells CASSNGQGAAEAFF. The CDR3 DNA sequence: TGTGCCAGCAGTAACGGACAGGGCGCCGCTGAAGCTTTCTTT.

The genes are TRBV5-4 and TRBJ1-2, with a weak D call TRBD1 (6 bases). V was trimmed by 4 bases and J by 7 bases, leaving 14 bases between them. CDR1 is SGHNT, CDR2 YYREEE, per germline (reference sequence). The CDR3 covers 13 residues. CDR3 region: CASSVNPRGGYTF. Here the CDR3 DNA reads TGTGCCAGCAGCGTCAACCCCAGGGGTGGCTACACCTTC.

The rearrangement links TRBV6-4 to TRBJ2-2, with 11 bases lining up with TRBD1. Germline assignment: CDR1 MRHNA and CDR2 SNTAGT. The CDR3 length is 16 residues. After removal of 4 bases from V and 6 bases from J, the junction contained 7 bases not matched to a gene. CDR3 DNA sequence: TGTGCCAGCAGTGGAAGGGACAGGGGGGTCGCCGGGGAGCTGTTTTTT. It encodes CASSGRDRGVAGELFF.

This clone showed up just a few times. This chain uses TRBV21-1 with TRBJ2-3; TRBD2 is the table's D call and was not checked against the DNA. TRBV21-1 is termed a pseudogene. There are 23 residues in the CDR3. The CDR3 reads CARLQQWEDRMSGSCLGTDTQYF. CDR3 nucleotides: TGTGCCAGGCTACAGCAGTGGGAAGATAGGATGAGCGGGAGTTGCTTGGGCACAGATACGCAGTATTTT.